The clone carrying this TCR beta chain was detected many times. Time point indicated: sample taken at primary tumor resection. The donor group consisted of 72 patients who had untreated, early-stage non-small cell lung cancer. Sequencing was performed on whole RNA extracted from tumor and nontumor lung tissue, or from frozen PBMC, and the material was left unsorted. V dropped 1 base and J dropped 2; count of bases not matched to a gene: 3. The V gene's germline CDR1 is GTSNPN and CDR2 SVGIG (reference sequence). There are 14 residues in the CDR3. This sample stems from a study of spatial heterogeneity in lung cancer. Study-wide background: Each time, sequencing found more beta-chain sequences than alpha-chain sequences.

Using its own MiXCR run on the 5' RACE reads, TCRdb lists one record per CDR3 protein. The sample holds some 11,000 distinct CDR3 sequences, 3.7% seen once. The starting material was PBMCs, obtained at surgery. The chain couples TRBV30 to TRBJ2-3, with 7 bases identical to TRBD1. This sequence was found in a female donor with early-stage non-small cell lung cancer. CDR3 DNA: TGTGCCTGGAGTGATGGACAGGTCACAGATACGCAGTATTTT. Its protein product is CAWSDGQVTDTQYF.